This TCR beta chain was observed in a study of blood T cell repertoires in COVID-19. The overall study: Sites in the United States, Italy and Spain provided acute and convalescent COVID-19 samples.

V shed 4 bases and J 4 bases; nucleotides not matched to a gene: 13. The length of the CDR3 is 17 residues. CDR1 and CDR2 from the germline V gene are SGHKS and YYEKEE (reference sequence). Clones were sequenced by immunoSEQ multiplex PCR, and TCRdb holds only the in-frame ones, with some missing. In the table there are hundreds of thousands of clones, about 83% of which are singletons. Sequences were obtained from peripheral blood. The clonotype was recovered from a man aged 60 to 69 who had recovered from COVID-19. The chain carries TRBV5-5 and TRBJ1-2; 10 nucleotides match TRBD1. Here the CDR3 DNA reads TGTGCCAGCAGCGGCGGGACAGGGGCCCGTGGTGGCTATGGCTACACCTTC. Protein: CASSGGTGARGGYGYTF.